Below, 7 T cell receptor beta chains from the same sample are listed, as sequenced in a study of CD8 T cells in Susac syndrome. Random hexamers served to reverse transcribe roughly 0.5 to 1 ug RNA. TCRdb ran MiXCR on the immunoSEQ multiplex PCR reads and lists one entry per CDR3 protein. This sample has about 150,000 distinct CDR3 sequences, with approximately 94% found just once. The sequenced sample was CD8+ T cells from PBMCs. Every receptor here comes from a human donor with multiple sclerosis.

In DNA form, the CDR3 reads TGTGCCAGCAGCTCCGAGCGGCCGGGTGAGCAGTTCTTC. Its translation: CASSSERPGEQFF. This chain connects TRBV7-9 to TRBJ2-1; D perhaps matches TRBD2 (5 bases). Germline V gene sequence: CDR1 SEHNR, CDR2 FQNEAQ (reference sequence). V gave up 4 bases and J gave up 9 bases, with 13 bases separating them. This CDR3 is built from 13 residues.

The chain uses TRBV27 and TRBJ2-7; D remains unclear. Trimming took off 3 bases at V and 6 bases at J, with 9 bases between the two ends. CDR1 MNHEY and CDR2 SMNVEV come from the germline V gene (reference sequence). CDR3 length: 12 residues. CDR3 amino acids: CASSFPSGEQYF. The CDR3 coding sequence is TGTGCCAGCAGTTTCCCCTCCGGCGAGCAGTACTTC.

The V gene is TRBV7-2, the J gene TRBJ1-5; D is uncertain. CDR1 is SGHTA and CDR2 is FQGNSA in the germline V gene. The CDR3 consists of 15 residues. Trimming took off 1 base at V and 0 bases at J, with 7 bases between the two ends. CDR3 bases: TGTGCCAGCAGCTTAGGTGGAGTTAGCAATCAGCCCCAGCATTTT. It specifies CASSLGGVSNQPQHF.

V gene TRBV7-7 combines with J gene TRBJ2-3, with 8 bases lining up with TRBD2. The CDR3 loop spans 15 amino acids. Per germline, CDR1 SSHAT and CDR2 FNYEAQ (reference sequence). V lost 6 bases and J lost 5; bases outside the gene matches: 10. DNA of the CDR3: TGTGCCAGCAGTGATGGAGCGGGGGATCTAGATACGCAGTATTTT. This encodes CASSDGAGDLDTQYF.

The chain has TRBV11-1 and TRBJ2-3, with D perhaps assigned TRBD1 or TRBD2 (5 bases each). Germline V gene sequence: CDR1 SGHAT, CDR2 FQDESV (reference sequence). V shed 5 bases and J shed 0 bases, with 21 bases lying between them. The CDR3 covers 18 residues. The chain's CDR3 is CASSLRRSGGPSTDTQYF. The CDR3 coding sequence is TGTGCCAGCAGCCTTCGGCGTAGTGGGGGTCCTAGCACAGATACGCAGTATTTT.

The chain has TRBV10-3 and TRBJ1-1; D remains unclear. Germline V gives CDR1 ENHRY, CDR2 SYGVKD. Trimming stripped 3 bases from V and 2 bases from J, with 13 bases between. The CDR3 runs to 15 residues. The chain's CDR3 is CAISEDSGVNTEAFF. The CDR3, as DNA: TGTGCCATCAGTGAAGATAGCGGGGTTAACACTGAAGCTTTCTTT.

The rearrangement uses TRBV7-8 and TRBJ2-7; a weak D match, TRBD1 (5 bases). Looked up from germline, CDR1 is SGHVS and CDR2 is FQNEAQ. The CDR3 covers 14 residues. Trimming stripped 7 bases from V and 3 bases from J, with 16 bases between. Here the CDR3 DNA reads TGTGCCAGCACCCAGGGATACAACATCTACGAGCAGTACTTC. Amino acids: CASTQGYNIYEQYF.